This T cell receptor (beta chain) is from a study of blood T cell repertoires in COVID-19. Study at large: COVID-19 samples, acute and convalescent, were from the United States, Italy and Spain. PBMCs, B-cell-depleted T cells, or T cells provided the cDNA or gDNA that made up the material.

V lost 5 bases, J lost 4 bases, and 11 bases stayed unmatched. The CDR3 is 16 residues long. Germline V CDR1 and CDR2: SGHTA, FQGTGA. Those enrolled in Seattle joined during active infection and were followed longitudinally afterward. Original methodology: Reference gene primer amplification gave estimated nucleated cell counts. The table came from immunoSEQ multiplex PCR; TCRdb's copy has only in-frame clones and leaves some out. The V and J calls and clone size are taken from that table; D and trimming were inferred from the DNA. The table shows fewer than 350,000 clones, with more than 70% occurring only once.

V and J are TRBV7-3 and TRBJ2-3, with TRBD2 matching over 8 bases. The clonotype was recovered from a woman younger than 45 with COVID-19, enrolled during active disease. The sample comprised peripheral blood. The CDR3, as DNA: TGTGCCAGCAGCCCCGTGACTAGCGCACCCCCAGATACGCAGTATTTT. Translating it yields CASSPVTSAPPDTQYF.